Below, 14 T cell receptor beta chains from the same sample are listed, as sequenced in a study of blood T cell repertoires in COVID-19. Sequencing was performed with immunoSEQ multiplex PCR; in TCRdb, only in-frame clones are kept and a portion is missing. In the table there are roughly 350,000 clones, about 90% of which are singletons. Sequencing input: peripheral blood. These receptors all stem from a woman in her 70s with COVID-19, enrolled during active disease.

The rearrangement uses TRBV6-5 and TRBJ1-1; D call uncertain. Germline assignment: CDR1 MNHEY and CDR2 SVGAGI. There are 14 residues in the CDR3. Trimming removed 3 bases from V and 3 bases from J, with 11 bases in between. Written as DNA, the CDR3 is TGTGCCAGCAGTTATCACCCCCGGGACACTGAAGCTTTCTTT. Amino acid sequence: CASSYHPRDTEAFF.

The chain is built from TRBV30 and TRBJ2-1; D not certain. CDR3 length: 14 amino acids. Germline lookup yields CDR1 GTSNPN and CDR2 SVGIG (reference sequence). Trimming pared 5 bases from V and 0 bases from J, leaving 11 bases between. The CDR3 DNA follows: TGTGCCTGGCAACTCGCAAGCTCCTACAATGAGCAGTTCTTC. It yields the protein CAWQLASSYNEQFF.

The rearrangement links TRBV27 to TRBJ2-7, with D possibly TRBD2 on 6 matching bases. The CDR3 spans 21 residues. The V gene's germline CDR1 is MNHEY and CDR2 SMNVEV (reference sequence). Trimming took off 1 base at V and 3 bases at J, with 31 bases between the two ends. CDR3 sequence reads: CASSLWVLDPNYGTPDYEQYF. The CDR3 coding sequence is TGTGCCAGCAGTTTATGGGTTTTGGATCCAAACTACGGGACTCCCGACTACGAGCAGTACTTC.

V usage is TRBV28 and J usage is TRBJ1-5, with D possibly matching TRBD1 (5 bases). V lost 2 bases to trimming and J lost 6 bases, with 14 bases between them. This CDR3 contains 15 residues. Looked up from germline, CDR1 is MDHEN and CDR2 is SYDVKM. As DNA, the CDR3 is TGTGCCAGCAGTTTACCCCAGGGTATCTTTCAGCCCCAGCATTTT. Protein product: CASSLPQGIFQPQHF.

The rearrangement links TRBV28 to TRBJ1-5; D call uncertain. The CDR3 contains 12 residues. The V end was cut by 3 bases, the J end by 11 bases, with 11 bases between. Germline V lookup: CDR1 MDHEN, CDR2 SYDVKM. The CDR3 DNA reads as TGTGCCAGCAGTTTCCCGGGTTGGTCCCAGCATTTT. It codes for CASSFPGWSQHF.

The chain has TRBV4-1 and TRBJ1-3; a possible D gene is TRBD1 (5 bases). V was trimmed by 1 base and J by 0 bases, leaving 7 bases between them. Germline CDR1 reads MGHRA; CDR2 reads YSYEKL. The CDR3 spans 15 residues. The CDR3, as DNA: TGCGCCAGCAGCCAAGTCGGGGGCTCTGGAAACACCATATATTTT. The encoded protein is CASSQVGGSGNTIYF.

V is TRBV12-5 and J is TRBJ1-1; tentatively, D is TRBD1 (5 bases). Germline V gene sequence: CDR1 LGHNT, CDR2 FRNRAP. This CDR3 is 21 amino acids long. The V gene lost 3 bases and the J gene lost 3 bases, with 32 bases spanning the gap. Here the CDR3 reads CASGFIHLRERGGTTDTEAFF. The DNA of the CDR3 is TGTGCTAGTGGTTTCATCCACCTTCGGGAACGGGGGGGGACCACAGACACTGAAGCTTTCTTT. Variable domain in full (rest from reference TRBV12-5 and TRBJ1-1): DARVTQTPRHKVTEMGQEVTMRCQPILGHNTVFWYRQTMMQGLELLAYFRNRAPLDDSGMPKDRFSAEMPDATLATLKIQPSEPRDSAVYFCASGFIHLRERGGTTDTEAFFGQGTRLTVV.

This chain joins TRBV3-1 (or the pseudogene TRBV3-2) and TRBJ1-2; 9 bases fit TRBD1. This CDR3 spans 16 amino acids. Trimming at V came to 4 bases and at J to 7 bases, leaving 13 bases not matched to a gene. Germline loops: CDR1 LGHDT, CDR2 YNNKEL (reference sequence). This CDR3 is CASSPGTGGGSTGYTF. Here the CDR3 DNA reads TGTGCCAGCAGCCCCGGAACAGGGGGCGGTTCCACTGGCTACACCTTC.

The chain couples TRBV10-2 to TRBJ2-7; 7 bases match TRBD2. From germline, CDR1 is WSHSY and CDR2 SAAADI. V trimming: 10 bases; J trimming: 2 bases; junction bases outside the gene matches: 14. The CDR3 loop spans 15 amino acids. CDR3 nucleotide sequence: TGCGCCACCTTTCCCCCTAGCGGAAAGGCCTACGAGCAGTACTTC. Its protein is CATFPPSGKAYEQYF.

The chain is built from TRBV6-5 and TRBJ1-2; D is possibly TRBD1 (6 bases). This CDR3 is 14 amino acids long. The V gene's germline CDR1 is MNHEY and CDR2 SVGAGI. Trimming shortened V by 5 bases and J by 6 bases, and 16 bases separated the two germline ends. CDR3 sequence: CASSPRTVWDGYTF. The CDR3 region has the DNA TGTGCCAGCAGTCCAAGGACAGTTTGGGATGGCTACACCTTC.

The chain has TRBV5-1 and TRBJ1-1; D possibly corresponds to TRBD1 (5 bases). Trimming shortened V by 4 bases and J by 1 base, and 8 bases separated the two germline ends. The CDR3 extends over 13 amino acids. The germline gives CDR1 SGHRS, CDR2 YFSETQ. The chain's CDR3 is CASSTQGNTEAFF. The DNA of the CDR3 is TGCGCCAGCAGCACGCAGGGGAACACTGAAGCTTTCTTT.

In its sample, this clone was seen once. V usage is TRBV9 and J usage is TRBJ1-2, with D possibly being TRBD1 (5 bases). The CDR3 contains 13 residues. Germline V lookup: CDR1 SGDLS, CDR2 YYNGEE. The ends were cut back, 3 bases at V and 6 bases at J, with 12 bases in the middle. CDR3 nucleotide sequence: TGTGCCAGCAGCGCACCAGGGTATCATGGCTACACCTTC. This translates into CASSAPGYHGYTF.

The chain carries TRBV28 and TRBJ1-3; D is undetermined. The CDR3 covers 12 residues. Deletions cut 4 bases from V and 12 bases from J, with 13 bases between. The V gene's germline CDR1 is MDHEN and CDR2 SYDVKM. The CDR3 bases are TGTGCCAGCAGTTACACGACTTCTAGCATATATTTT. Protein product: CASSYTTSSIYF.

This clone was picked up a small number of times. The chain joins TRBV6-5 to TRBJ1-1; D possibly corresponds to TRBD1 (5 bases). V was shortened by 5 bases and J by 1 base, with 14 bases between the two germline ends. Germline V gene data show CDR1 as MNHEY and CDR2 as SVGAGI. The CDR3 extends over 15 amino acids. DNA of the CDR3: TGTGCCAGCAGTAACGCGGGACGGACGAACACTGAAGCTTTCTTT. Translation gives CASSNAGRTNTEAFF.